The 26 T cell receptor beta chains below were found in one sample sequenced in a study of molecular identifiers for immune sequencing clone quantification (dated by TCRdb to 2016 to 2019). Library preparation was by PCR. Sequencing relied on an Illumina HiSeq 4000. In-frame beta chains were kept once TCRdb had trimmed the public reads at Q25 with fastp and called clones with MiXCR. Every distinct CDR3 protein forms one entry, paired with its most common genes and DNA. This sample gives 400,000 to 600,000 distinct CDR3 sequences in total; around 21% of them show up just once. Clones ranked in the top ten supply about 0.84% of the sample. The sequenced sample was naive CD8+ T cells from blood, with Jurkat cell RNA spiked in. The cell subset or site label, read with the paper, signifies: FACS-sorted CD8+CD4-CCR7+CD45RA+ naive T cells. The receptor set was obtained from a human donor in good health. Some libraries in this study had Jurkat cell RNA spiked in.

This clonotype was counted only a few times. The chain recombines TRBV6-5 with TRBJ2-6; 9 bases are a match to TRBD1. CDR1 is MNHEY and CDR2 is SVGAGI in the germline V gene. This CDR3 comprises 17 residues. V was pared by 7 bases and J by 0 bases, with 7 bases of the junction left unmatched. CDR3 in DNA: TGTGCCAGCATGGGACAGGGCTTATTCTCTGGGGCCAACGTCCTGACTTTC. Translated, it gives CASMGQGLFSGANVLTF.

The chain couples TRBV6-5 to TRBJ2-2; 7 bases are a match to TRBD1. Germline values: CDR1 MNHEY, CDR2 SVGAGI. V dropped 6 bases and J dropped 1; count of bases not matched to a gene: 8. This CDR3 is 16 amino acids long. The CDR3 reads CASSLGTAKNTGELFF. CDR3 DNA: TGTGCCAGCAGCCTAGGGACAGCTAAGAACACCGGGGAGCTGTTTTTT.

There are many counts of this clonotype. The J gene is TRBJ1-1, the V gene TRBV3-1, with D maybe TRBD1 (6 bases). The CDR3 is 15 amino acids. Germline CDR1 and CDR2: LGHDT and YNNKEL (reference sequence). V gave up 1 base and J gave up 1 base, with 10 bases separating them. The CDR3 reads CASSQVVGANTEAFF. The DNA for the CDR3 is TGTGCCAGCAGCCAAGTGGTGGGGGCGAACACTGAAGCTTTCTTT. Full variable domain (missing parts from reference TRBV3-1 and TRBJ1-1): DTAVSQTPKYLVTQMGNDKSIKCEQNLGHDTMYWYKQDSKKFLKIMFSYNNKELIINETVPNRFSPKSPDKAHLNLHINSLELGDSAVYFCASSQVVGANTEAFFGQGTRLTVV.

This clonotype has ten or more counts. This sequence joins TRBV12-3 or TRBV12-4 and TRBJ1-2; 7 nucleotides match TRBD1. J lost 1 base, V lost 6 bases, and 11 bases had no gene match. The CDR3 is 16 residues long. The CDR3 is CASSPSGQEHNYGYTF. The CDR3 nucleotides are TGTGCCAGCAGCCCAAGCGGACAGGAACATAACTATGGCTACACCTTC.

The chain has TRBV30 and TRBJ1-2; D remains unclear. Germline V gene lookup returns CDR1 GTSNPN and CDR2 SVGIG (reference sequence). The V end lost 0 bases, the J end lost 9 bases, and 14 bases lay between the germline ends. The CDR3 consists of 13 residues. The CDR3 region has the DNA TGTGCCTGGAGTGTACTGTCAGTATTGAGCTACACCTTC. Its translation is CAWSVLSVLSYTF.

This clonotype showed up many times. The gene calls are TRBV7-9 and TRBJ2-2; TRBD1 might be the D (6 bases). CDR1 SEHNR and CDR2 FQNEAQ come from the germline V gene (reference sequence). V shed 5 bases and J shed 1 base, with 20 bases lying between them. This CDR3 comprises 18 residues. CDR3 amino acids: CASSPALPGHLNTGELFF. The DNA of the CDR3 is TGTGCCAGCAGCCCAGCCCTCCCGGGACACTTGAACACCGGGGAGCTGTTTTTT.

This clonotype was counted between two and nine times. The chain links TRBV9 to TRBJ1-2; D ambiguous. This CDR3 is 14 amino acids long. With 0 bases removed from V and 2 bases from J, the gap between germline ends came to 8 bases. The germline V gene encodes CDR1 SGDLS and CDR2 YYNGEE. CDR3 bases: TGTGCCAGCAGCGTAGGAGCAGTAAACTATGGCTACACCTTC. Translation: CASSVGAVNYGYTF.

In its sample, this clonotype was seen once. This clone may be a read error of a much larger clone one base away. The V and J genes are TRBV7-9 and TRBJ1-1; D gene ambiguous. Germline values: CDR1 SEHNR, CDR2 FQNEAQ (reference sequence). The CDR3 has 14 amino acids. CDR3 in amino acids: CASSSYSFSTGAFF. The CDR3 bases are TGTGCCAGCAGCTCCTACTCTTTTAGCACTGGAGCTTTCTTT.

The gene calls are TRBV29-1 and TRBJ2-7; 9 nucleotides align to TRBD1. Germline V gene sequence: CDR1 SQVTM, CDR2 ANQGSEA. This CDR3 has 13 residues. Trimming at V came to 6 bases and at J to 1 base, leaving 4 bases not matched to a gene. The CDR3 bases are TGCAGCGTCAAGGACAGGGGATCCTACGAGCAGTACTTC. Translated: CSVKDRGSYEQYF.

This clonotype was counted many times. This chain links TRBV7-2 with TRBJ1-1; TRBD1 is a possible D gene (5 bases). There are 13 residues in the CDR3. V lost 6 bases and J lost 4, with 12 bases in between. CDR1 is SGHTA and CDR2 is FQGNSA in the germline V gene. As DNA, the CDR3 is TGTGCCAGCAGTACTCGGGGCGGCACTGAAGCTTTCTTT. Protein: CASSTRGGTEAFF.

V usage is TRBV12-3 or TRBV12-4 and J usage is TRBJ2-5; 9 bases line up with TRBD2. V lost 7 bases, J lost 5 bases, and 14 bases stayed unmatched. CDR3 length equals 16 residues. The CDR3 DNA follows: TGTGCCAGCACCGCTGGCCTTGCGGGGGGGTTGGAGACCCAGTACTTC. Protein product: CASTAGLAGGLETQYF.

This clonotype was found many times. This chain uses TRBV28 with TRBJ1-2; weak D call: TRBD1 (5 bases). V was pared by 5 bases and J by 4 bases, with 14 bases between. This CDR3 comprises 14 residues. Germline CDR1 reads MDHEN; CDR2 reads SYDVKM. For the CDR3, the DNA is TGTGCCAGCAGTCCCCTAGACAGAGTCTATGGCTACACCTTC. Translating it yields CASSPLDRVYGYTF.

V is TRBV5-6 and J is TRBJ2-5, with TRBD2 matching 12 bases. J lost 3 bases, V lost 3 bases, and 6 bases had no gene match. CDR1 and CDR2 from the germline V gene are SGHDT and YYEEEE. The CDR3 is 16 residues long. The CDR3 sequence is CASSSRLAGVKETQYF. The DNA of the CDR3 is TGTGCCAGCAGCTCCAGACTAGCGGGAGTAAAAGAGACCCAGTACTTC.

At least ten counts were recorded for this clonotype. In DNA form, the CDR3 reads TGCAGCGTTGTGGAGTTCTCTGGGGCCAACGTCCTGACTTTC. This codes for CSVVEFSGANVLTF. The J gene is TRBJ2-6, the V gene TRBV29-1; D remains unclear. Germline V gene sequence: CDR1 SQVTM, CDR2 ANQGSEA. This CDR3 has 14 amino acids. Trimming took 4 bases from V and 0 from J, leaving 7 bases between them.

The chain joins TRBV9 to TRBJ2-3; 9 nucleotides align to TRBD2. The CDR3 has 19 amino acids. The germline CDR1 and CDR2 sequences are SGDLS and YYNGEE. With V trimmed by 2 bases and J by 4 bases, 17 bases remained unmatched. The CDR3 reads CASSVVKSREGFASDTQYF. The CDR3 DNA follows: TGTGCCAGCAGCGTGGTAAAGTCGCGGGAGGGCTTCGCGTCAGATACGCAGTATTTT.

This clonotype has ten or more counts. The chain is built from TRBV6-5 and TRBJ2-7; 7 bases map to TRBD1. The CDR3 has 14 amino acids. The V segment lost 6 bases and the J segment 5 bases; nucleotides outside the gene matches: 10. Germline-derived CDR1 and CDR2 are MNHEY and SVGAGI. The CDR3 DNA reads as TGTGCCAGCAGAGACCTGACAGGGTTCCACGAGCAGTACTTC. This sequence encodes CASRDLTGFHEQYF.

This clonotype showed up just a few times. The V gene is TRBV6-6, the J gene TRBJ2-2, with TRBD2 matching over 7 bases. The germline gives CDR1 MNHNY, CDR2 SVGAGI (reference sequence). The CDR3 has 15 residues. V lost 4 bases to trimming and J lost 4 bases; unmatched junction nucleotides: 6. CDR3 in amino acids: CASSSVAGVTGELFF. CDR3 DNA: TGTGCCAGCAGTTCGGTGGCGGGGGTCACCGGGGAGCTGTTTTTT.

The chain couples TRBV19 to TRBJ1-1; TRBD1 aligns across 7 bases. The CDR3 sequence is 13 residues long. V shed 6 bases, J shed 7 bases, and the junction held 8 bases outside the gene matches. The germline gives CDR1 LNHDA, CDR2 SQIVND (reference sequence). The chain's CDR3 is CASSLGTADEAFF. The CDR3 nucleotides read TGTGCCAGTAGCCTAGGGACAGCGGATGAAGCTTTCTTT.

This sequence joins TRBV3-1 and TRBJ2-5, with 10 bases fitting TRBD2. V shed 1 base, J shed 3 bases, and the junction held 5 bases outside the gene matches. The CDR3 is made up of 16 amino acids. Germline V CDR1 and CDR2: LGHDT, YNNKEL (reference sequence). The DNA for the CDR3 is TGTGCCAGCAGCCAAGTCCTAGCGGGAGTTGAAGAGACCCAGTACTTC. The encoded protein is CASSQVLAGVEETQYF.

About this clonotype: This may be a read error: a much more frequent sequence differs by one nucleotide. The genes are TRBV5-3 and TRBJ2-6; tentative D call: TRBD1 (6 bases). TRBV5-3 is recorded as an ORF, its role being uncertain. This CDR3 spans 17 amino acids. The CDR3 reads CASSSEQGVSGANVLTF. CDR3 in DNA: TGTGCCAGCAGCTCGGAACAGGGAGTTTCTGGGGCCAACGTCCTGACTTTC.

This clonotype was picked up many times. The rearrangement links TRBV15 to TRBJ2-7, with 7 bases matching TRBD1. The length of the CDR3 is 12 residues. V lost 4 bases to trimming and J lost 5 bases; unmatched junction nucleotides: 2. Looked up from germline, CDR1 is LNHNV and CDR2 is YYDKDF (reference sequence). CDR3 protein: CATSMQGDEQYF. As DNA, the CDR3 is TGTGCCACCAGCATGCAGGGGGACGAGCAGTACTTC.

Of note for this clonotype: This may be a read error: a much more frequent sequence differs by one nucleotide. The chain uses TRBV6-5 and TRBJ2-3, with TRBD2 matching 9 bases. Germline V CDR1 and CDR2: MNHEY, SVGAGI. The CDR3 is made up of 15 amino acids. The DNA of the CDR3 is TGTGCCAGCAGCTGGGTAGCGGGGGCGACAGATACGCGGTATTTT. This encodes CASSWVAGATDTRYF.

Of note for this clonotype: A much larger clone lies one base from this, so it may be a read error. The V call is TRBV29-1, the J call TRBJ2-7; a weak D match, TRBD2 (7 bases). The CDR3 sequence is 12 residues long. Trimming took 3 bases from V and 5 from J, leaving 11 bases between them. Germline CDR1 is SQVTM and CDR2 is ANQGSEA. This chain's CDR3 is CSVEGGPDEQYF. The CDR3 nucleotides are TGCAGCGTTGAGGGGGGGCCGGACGAGCAGTACTTC.

A remark on this clonotype: This clone may be a read error of a much larger clone one base away. This chain links TRBV11-2 with TRBJ2-7; tentatively, D is TRBD1 (5 bases). The V gene lost 3 bases and the J gene lost 6 bases, with 15 bases spanning the gap. Germline V lookup: CDR1 SGHAT, CDR2 FQNNGV. The CDR3 is made up of 14 amino acids. The CDR3 DNA reads as TGTGCCAGCAGCTTCGGCAGGGCCCTCTGCGAGCAGTACTTC. It translates to CASSFGRALCEQYF.

This clonotype has a count of ten or more. As DNA, the CDR3 is TGTGCCAGCAGTCGGCGTTTTAGCACAGATACGCAGTATTTT. Its protein product is CASSRRFSTDTQYF. The J gene is TRBJ2-3, the V gene TRBV6-2 or TRBV6-3; D call uncertain. The CDR3 covers 14 residues. Trimming took 5 bases from V and 0 from J, leaving 9 bases between them. CDR1 and CDR2 (germline): MNHEY, SVGEGT.

This clonotype has at least ten counts. The genes are TRBV7-2 and TRBJ2-7, with D unclear. CDR1 SGHTA and CDR2 FQGNSA come from the germline V gene. The CDR3 is made up of 15 amino acids. The V end was cut by 6 bases, the J end by 5 bases, with 20 bases between. The CDR3 coding sequence is TGTGCCAGCAGTCCCTGGACCGAGGCGTTCCACGAGCAGTACTTC. Its translation is CASSPWTEAFHEQYF.